The TCR beta chain described here comes from a study of blood T cell repertoires in COVID-19. The CDR3 has 16 amino acids. From germline, CDR1 is SEHNR and CDR2 FQNEAQ (reference sequence). V shed 5 bases and J 3 bases; nucleotides not matched to a gene: 13. Method: immunoSEQ multiplex PCR; TCRdb's copy keeps in-frame clones and lacks some. The table records 100,000 to 150,000 clones, approximately 81% of them present only once. This chain uses TRBV7-9 with TRBJ2-7, with 7 bases fitting TRBD1. The origin of this receptor is a man aged 55 to 70 with acute or convalescent COVID-19. Material for sequencing was peripheral blood. The CDR3 DNA reads as TGTGCCAGCAGCCCGCGTGCAGTAGACAGGGTCTACGAGCAGTACTTC. Translation: CASSPRAVDRVYEQYF. The full variable domain, rest sourced from reference TRBV7-9 and TRBJ2-7, is DTGVSQNPRHKITKRGQNVTFRCDPISEHNRLYWYRQTLGQGPEFLTYFQNEAQLEKSRLLSDRFSAERPKGSFSTLEIQRTEQGDSAMYLCASSPRAVDRVYEQYFGPGTRLTVT.